This TCR beta chain came from a study of blood T cell repertoires in COVID-19. Across the study: COVID-19 samples, acute and convalescent, were from the United States, Italy and Spain. The analysed material was cDNA or gDNA that came from T cells, B-cell-depleted T cells, or PBMCs.

Seattle's enrolled individuals joined amid active infection and were then monitored longitudinally. The ends were cut back, 4 bases at V and 6 bases at J, with 18 bases in the middle. Per the germline V gene, CDR1 is SGDLS and CDR2 is YYNGEE. The CDR3 runs 15 residues. How the authors handled the data: Amplification with reference gene primers provided the estimates of nucleated cell counts. The table came from immunoSEQ multiplex PCR; TCRdb's copy has only in-frame clones and leaves some out. The D gene and trimming were derived from the DNA, and the V and J assignments and clone size from that table. The table has over 150,000 clones, roughly 90% seen once.

This TCR derives from a young man with COVID-19, enrolled during active disease. The chain combines TRBV9 with TRBJ2-3, with D perhaps TRBD2 (6 bases). Sequences were obtained from peripheral blood. Here the CDR3 reads CASSLLGGVGDTQYF. CDR3 bases: TGTGCCAGCAGCCTTCTGGGGGGAGTCGGGGATACGCAGTATTTT. Filled out from reference TRBV9 and TRBJ2-3, the complete variable domain reads DSGVTQTPKHLITATGQRVTLRCSPRSGDLSVYWYQQSLDQGLQFLIQYYNGEERAKGNILERFSAQQFPDLHSELNLSSLELGDSALYFCASSLLGGVGDTQYFGPGTRLTVL.